The 24 T cell receptor beta chains below all came from one sample that was sequenced in a study of T-cell reconstitution after alpha-beta-depleted transplantation in children. Unique molecular identifiers were used in preparing the TCRbeta library. TCRdb reprocessed the PCR reads via MiXCR and lists one record per CDR3 protein. The sample includes some 150,000 distinct CDR3 sequences, around 10% of them seen just once. The sample in question was PBMCs, mostly from graft donor cells, obtained 180 days after TCRalphabeta/CD19-depleted stem cell transplant. These TCRs come from a female patient aged 2 to 10 who had a stem cell transplant for congenital amegakaryocytic thrombocytopenia, so the T cells may come from the graft donor.

This clonotype was observed at least ten times. This rearrangement joins TRBV3-1 to TRBJ2-1, with TRBD1 matching 10 bases. The CDR3 has 16 amino acids. Germline V gene data show CDR1 as LGHDT and CDR2 as YNNKEL (reference sequence). V lost 2 bases to trimming and J lost 3 bases; unmatched junction nucleotides: 4. In DNA form, the CDR3 reads TGTGCCAGCAGCCAACTCTGGACAGGGGGCTACAATGAGCAGTTCTTC. This gives the protein CASSQLWTGGYNEQFF.

This clonotype has ten or more counts. The CDR3 protein is CASTRRQGGDEQYF. The CDR3, as DNA: TGCGCCAGCACCCGTCGCCAAGGGGGGGACGAGCAGTACTTC. The V gene is TRBV5-1, the J gene TRBJ2-7; maybe TRBD2 (7 bases). V lost 6 bases, J lost 5 bases, and 18 bases lay in between. There are 14 residues in the CDR3. Germline V CDR1 and CDR2: SGHRS, YFSETQ.

This clonotype occurred a few times. V is TRBV27 and J is TRBJ2-1, with 8 bases fitting TRBD2. Trimming took 6 bases from V and 7 from J; bases not matched to a gene: 17. Germline CDR1 is MNHEY and CDR2 is SMNVEV (reference sequence). CDR3 length: 17 residues. The CDR3 sequence is CASSSRPGTSFLNEQFF. In DNA, the CDR3 is TGTGCCAGCAGCTCACGACCCGGGACTAGTTTTCTGAATGAGCAGTTCTTC.

This clonotype was found many times. V and J are TRBV7-8 and TRBJ2-7, with TRBD2 matching 14 bases. The trim removed 3 bases at V and 6 bases at J, leaving 4 bases unmatched. Germline V lookup: CDR1 SGHVS, CDR2 FQNEAQ. CDR3 length equals 15 residues. The CDR3 region is CASSLGLAGVFEQYF. The DNA for the CDR3 is TGTGCCAGCAGCTTGGGACTAGCGGGAGTATTCGAGCAGTACTTC. The variable domain in full, with the rest retrieved from reference TRBV7-8 and TRBJ2-7, is GAGVSQSPRYKVAKRGQDVALRCDPISGHVSLFWYQQALGQGPEFLTYFQNEAQLDKSGLPSDRFFAERPEGSVSTLKIQRTQQEDSAVYLCASSLGLAGVFEQYFGPGTRLTVT.

This clonotype was found a few times. The genes are TRBV28 and TRBJ2-2; the D is unclear. Germline lookup yields CDR1 MDHEN and CDR2 SYDVKM. V gave up 2 bases and J gave up 8 bases, with 12 bases separating them. This CDR3 spans 14 amino acids. CDR3 sequence: CASSLRVPTGELFF. CDR3 coding DNA: TGTGCCAGCAGTTTAAGGGTTCCAACGGGGGAGCTGTTTTTT.

This clonotype was detected many times. The V and J genes are TRBV12-3 or TRBV12-4 and TRBJ1-5; D unresolved. The V and J ends lost 1 base and 1 base respectively, with 8 bases between them. The CDR3 consists of 15 residues. The CDR3 is CASSLEGWSNQPQHF. The CDR3 nucleotides are TGTGCCAGCAGTTTAGAAGGCTGGAGCAATCAGCCCCAGCATTTT.

This clonotype was detected ten times or more. The rearrangement links TRBV2 to TRBJ2-1, with 12 bases identical to TRBD2. This CDR3 is 15 amino acids long. CDR1 and CDR2 from the germline V gene are SNHLY and FYNNEI. V gave up 5 bases and J gave up 8 bases; unmatched junction bases: 7. Here the CDR3 reads CASSPLAGGGDEQFF. CDR3 bases: TGTGCCAGCAGTCCACTAGCGGGAGGTGGGGATGAGCAGTTCTTC.

This clonotype was seen ten or more times. V and J are TRBV4-2 and TRBJ2-1, with 13 bases that match TRBD2. The CDR3 length is 16 residues. CDR1 is LGHNA and CDR2 is YNFKEQ in the germline V gene. V lost 1 base and J lost 8; bases outside the gene matches: 5. The CDR3: CASSQAGTSGVYEQFF. The CDR3 bases are TGTGCCAGCAGCCAAGCCGGGACTAGCGGGGTCTATGAGCAGTTCTTC.

A remark on this clonotype: Being one base from a much bigger clone, this may be a read error. The V call is TRBV12-3 or TRBV12-4, the J call TRBJ2-1, with TRBD2 matching over 7 bases. The CDR3 loop spans 21 amino acids. The CDR3 reads CASSFNGGLRLSGASYNKQFF. The CDR3 coding sequence is TGTGCCAGCAGTTTTAATGGAGGACTGAGGTTGAGCGGGGCTTCCTACAATAAGCAGTTCTTC.

This clonotype was found many times. A clone one base away is much larger, so this may be a read error. The CDR3 here is CASSYSGSSYNEQFF. CDR3 coding DNA: TGTGCCAGCAGTTACTCCGGGAGCTCCTACAATGAGCAGTTCTTC. J is TRBJ2-1 and V is TRBV6-5; weak D call: TRBD2 (6 bases). Trimming stripped 0 bases from V and 0 bases from J, with 6 bases between. The CDR3 contains 15 residues. Looked up from germline, CDR1 is MNHEY and CDR2 is SVGAGI.

A word on this clonotype: Relative to the germline gene, one junction end is altered; a read error may explain this. The rearrangement uses TRBV12-3 or TRBV12-4 and TRBJ1-4; 8 nucleotides agree with TRBD1. The CDR3 spans 14 residues. The DNA of the CDR3 is TGTGTCAGCTGCAGGGGGCGGGCTAAGGAAAAACTGTTTTTT. Encoded protein: CVSCRGRAKEKLFF.

CDR3 nucleotide sequence: TGTGCCAGTACCCCCGGGACAGGTGGCACTGAAGCTTTCTTT. Its protein product is CASTPGTGGTEAFF. This sequence joins TRBV19 and TRBJ1-1; the match to TRBD1 covers 8 bases. The germline V gene encodes CDR1 LNHDA and CDR2 SQIVND (reference sequence). CDR3 length: 14 amino acids. V shed 7 bases, J shed 4 bases, and the junction held 8 bases outside the gene matches.

This clonotype was counted ten times or more. The chain is built from TRBV20-1 and TRBJ2-5; a possible D gene is TRBD2 (5 bases). Trimming removed 3 bases at V and 1 base at J, with 9 bases between. This CDR3 has 13 residues. Germline CDR1 and CDR2: DFQATT and SNEGSKA (reference sequence). For the CDR3, the DNA is TGCAGTGCTAGCCCGGGAACCCAAGAGACCCAGTACTTC. Translated, it gives CSASPGTQETQYF.

This clonotype came up many times. The chain couples TRBV20-1 to TRBJ1-4; D ambiguous. V was shortened by 4 bases and J by 0 bases, with 9 bases between the two germline ends. The CDR3 is 14 residues long. Germline CDR1 is DFQATT and CDR2 is SNEGSKA (reference sequence). The CDR3 nucleotides are TGCAGTGCTAAATTAGAGACAACTAATGAAAAACTGTTTTTT. Residues: CSAKLETTNEKLFF.

Concerning this clonotype: This may be a read error: a much more frequent sequence differs by one nucleotide. The chain combines TRBV10-3 with TRBJ2-5; 8 bases fit TRBD1. V dropped 6 bases and J dropped 2; count of bases not matched to a gene: 14. Per germline, CDR1 ENHRY and CDR2 SYGVKD. CDR3 length equals 17 residues. The CDR3 DNA reads as TGTGCCATCAGCCGGTCCCAATTGGGACAGGCTCAAGAGACCCAGTACTTC. Its protein is CAISRSQLGQAQETQYF.

This clonotype has at least ten counts. This rearrangement joins TRBV5-5 to TRBJ1-2, with D unresolved. The V and J ends lost 3 bases and 6 bases respectively, with 9 bases between them. The CDR3 is 12 residues long. Germline CDR1 is SGHKS and CDR2 is YYEKEE (reference sequence). The CDR3 sequence is CASSWSGDGYTF. CDR3 in DNA: TGTGCCAGCAGCTGGAGTGGAGATGGCTACACCTTC.

This clonotype was seen repeatedly, ten times or more. The chain carries TRBV10-3 and TRBJ2-6; 7 positions agree with TRBD1. The V gene end was trimmed by 5 bases and the J gene end by 2 bases; junction bases not matched to a gene: 9. Germline assignment: CDR1 ENHRY and CDR2 SYGVKD. The CDR3 covers 17 residues. In DNA, the CDR3 is TGTGCCATCAGTTCCGCAGGGGGAGCGCCTGGGGCCAACGTCCTGACTTTC. It encodes CAISSAGGAPGANVLTF.

This rearrangement joins TRBV6-6 to TRBJ2-1; D not resolved. The CDR3 extends over 12 amino acids. The ends were cut back, 6 bases at V and 4 bases at J, with 7 bases in the middle. The germline gives CDR1 MNHNY, CDR2 SVGAGI (reference sequence). Here the CDR3 DNA reads TGTGCCAGCAGACCAACTTACAATGAGCAGTTCTTC. Protein sequence: CASRPTYNEQFF.

This clonotype was observed at least ten times. The chain joins TRBV29-1 to TRBJ2-1; D is ambiguous. CDR1 is SQVTM, CDR2 ANQGSEA, per germline. This CDR3 is 12 amino acids long. The germline V and J ends were trimmed by 4 bases and 6 bases, with 10 bases remaining between them. CDR3 sequence (DNA): TGCAGCGTTGGGGAAACTACCAATGAGCAGTTCTTC. This sequence encodes CSVGETTNEQFF.

This clonotype was detected ten times or more. The CDR3 reads CASSQTGHITGELFF. The CDR3 region has the DNA TGCGCCAGCAGCCAGACTGGACATATCACCGGGGAGCTGTTTTTT. This chain uses TRBV5-1 with TRBJ2-2, with D tentatively TRBD1 (5 bases). Trimming pared 4 bases from V and 4 bases from J, leaving 14 bases between. Germline CDR1 reads SGHRS; CDR2 reads YFSETQ. The CDR3 contains 15 residues.

Concerning this clonotype: A junction end diverges from the germline sequence, so it may reflect a read error. The V gene is TRBV6-6, the J gene TRBJ2-7, with 11 nucleotides matching TRBD1. The CDR3 extends over 14 amino acids. Germline CDR1 MNHNY, CDR2 SVGAGI (reference sequence). CDR3 nucleotide sequence: TGTGCCAGCAGCTGGACAGGGGGCTCCTCCGAGCAGTACTTC. Amino acid sequence: CASSWTGGSSEQYF.

This clonotype has ten or more counts. This chain links TRBV12-3 or TRBV12-4 with TRBJ2-4; the match to TRBD2 covers 7 bases. This CDR3 is built from 16 residues. Losses at the gene ends were 7 bases for V and 0 bases for J; bases not matched to a gene: 9. CDR3 in amino acids: CASTLGGKLAKNIQYF. The CDR3 DNA reads as TGTGCCAGCACCCTGGGGGGGAAACTAGCCAAAAACATTCAGTACTTC.

This clonotype occurred many times. The chain uses TRBV13 and TRBJ2-1; possibly TRBD1 for D (6 bases). Germline V lookup: CDR1 PRHDT, CDR2 FYEKMQ (reference sequence). The CDR3 is 12 residues long. V was clipped by 5 bases and J by 7 bases, with 9 bases between them. Here the CDR3 reads CASSADRNEQFF. Here the CDR3 DNA reads TGTGCCAGCAGCGCAGACAGGAATGAGCAGTTCTTC.

In this sample, this clonotype turned up many times. The rearrangement uses TRBV20-1 and TRBJ2-7; D could derive from TRBD1 or TRBD2 (5 bases each). V was pared by 7 bases and J by 1 base, with 11 bases between. The CDR3 totals 12 residues. The V gene's germline CDR1 is DFQATT and CDR2 SNEGSKA (reference sequence). The CDR3 DNA follows: TGCAGTGGGTGGGGGTCTTCCTACGAGCAGTACTTC. This translates into CSGWGSSYEQYF.